This TCR beta chain originates from a study of technical replicates of blood from several donors. Method: immunoSEQ multiplex PCR; TCRdb's copy keeps in-frame clones and lacks some. The profile shows 95,000 to 100,000 clones, nearly 96% of them singletons. Per the germline V gene, CDR1 is MDHEN and CDR2 is SYDVKM. The CDR3 extends over 14 amino acids. V lost 6 bases and J 4 bases, leaving 12 bases between the germline ends. The V call is TRBV28, the J call TRBJ1-4; D unresolved. The material sequenced was T cells isolated from PBMCs. This TCR was recovered from a human donor in good health. CDR3 in DNA: TGTGCCAGCAGGCCGACGGGGAGTAATGAAAAACTGTTTTTT. It translates to CASRPTGSNEKLFF.